The clone carrying this T cell receptor (beta chain) showed up just a few times. The antigen is undetermined. This sample is drawn from a study of a mutant IDH1 vaccine in newly diagnosed glioma. There are 16 residues in the CDR3. The germline V gene has CDR1 SNHLY and CDR2 FYNNEI. The germline V and J ends were trimmed by 4 bases and 0 bases, with 13 bases remaining between them. Sample time point: week 35, safety follow-up. In the vaccine, a single dose held 300 ug of the mutant IDH1 20-mer peptide, along with topical imiquimod. The donors' diagnosis was new WHO grade 3 or 4 astrocytoma that was IDH1-mutant and ATRX-lost. Using immunoSEQ multiplex PCR, the repertoire was profiled, and TCRdb retains in-frame clones only, with some absent. The sample consists of about 48,000 clones, under 85% of them appearing once.

The chain is built from TRBV2 and TRBJ2-1; D is unresolved. The receptor's source is a man aged 35 to 55 with glioma. Sample: PBMCs, taken from a glioma patient whose treatment included an IDH1 peptide vaccine. CDR3 in amino acids: CASSAWGLSSYNEQFF. The DNA of the CDR3 is TGTGCCAGCAGTGCTTGGGGTCTCAGCTCCTACAATGAGCAGTTCTTC.